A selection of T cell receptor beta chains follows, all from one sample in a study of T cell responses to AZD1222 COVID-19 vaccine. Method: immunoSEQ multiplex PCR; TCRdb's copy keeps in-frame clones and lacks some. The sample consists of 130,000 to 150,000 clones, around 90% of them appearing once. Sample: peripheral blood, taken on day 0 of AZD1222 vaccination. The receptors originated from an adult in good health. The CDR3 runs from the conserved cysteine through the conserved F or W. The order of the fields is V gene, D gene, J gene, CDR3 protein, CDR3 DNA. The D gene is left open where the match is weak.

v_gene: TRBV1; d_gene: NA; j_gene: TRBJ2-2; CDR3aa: CTSSQVGTSGRSNTGELFF; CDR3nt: TGCACCAGCAGCCAAGTGGGGACTAGCGGGAGGTCGAACACCGGGGAGCTGTTTTTT
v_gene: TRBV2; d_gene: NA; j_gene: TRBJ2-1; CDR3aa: CASSDQVDEQFF; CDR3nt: TGTGCCAGCAGTGATCAGGTTGATGAGCAGTTCTTC
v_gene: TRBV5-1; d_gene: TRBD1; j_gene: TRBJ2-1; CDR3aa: CASSFSGTGGNEQFF; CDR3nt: TGCGCCAGCAGCTTCTCCGGGACAGGGGGCAATGAGCAGTTCTTC
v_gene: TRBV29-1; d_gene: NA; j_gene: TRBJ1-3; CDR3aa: CSVAEGLSGNTIYF; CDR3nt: TGCAGCGTTGCGGAGGGTCTATCTGGAAACACCATATATTTT
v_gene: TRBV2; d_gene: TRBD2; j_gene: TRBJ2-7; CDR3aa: CASTRTGGLAGEQYF; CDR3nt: TGTGCCAGTACCAGGACGGGCGGACTAGCTGGCGAGCAGTACTTC
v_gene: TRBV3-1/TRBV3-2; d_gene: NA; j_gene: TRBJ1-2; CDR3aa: CASSQKGRLSYGYTF; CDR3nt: TGTGCCAGCAGCCAGAAGGGCCGGCTGAGCTATGGCTACACCTTC
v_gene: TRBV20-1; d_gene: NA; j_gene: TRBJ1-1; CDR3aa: CSARRETEAFF; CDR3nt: TGCAGTGCTAGACGAGAGACTGAAGCTTTCTTT
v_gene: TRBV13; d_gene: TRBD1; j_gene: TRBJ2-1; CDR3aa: CASSFTTGGPANEQFF; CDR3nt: TGTGCCAGCAGTTTTACGACAGGGGGCCCCGCTAATGAGCAGTTCTTC
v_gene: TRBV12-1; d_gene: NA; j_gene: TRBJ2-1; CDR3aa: CASSFEVYEQFF; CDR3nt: TGTGCCAGCAGCTTTGAGGTCTATGAGCAGTTCTTC
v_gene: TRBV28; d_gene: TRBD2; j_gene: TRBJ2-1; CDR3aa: CASSGGTLVSYNEQFF; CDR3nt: TGTGCCAGCTCGGGGGGGACACTAGTCTCCTACAATGAGCAGTTCTTC